This T cell receptor beta chain stems from a study of T cell responses to AZD1222 COVID-19 vaccine. Findings and limits, study-wide: In the spike-specific TCR repertoire, nearly half reportedly target unmutated variant regions. The study sampled repertoires only after the peak T cell response. Spike-wide coverage was observed for vaccine-associated CD4 TCRs, with dominant responses at 160-218 and 743-854.

TCRdb's copy holds only in-frame clones and misses some; the assay was immunoSEQ multiplex PCR. The sample consists of 140,000 to 150,000 clones, more than 85% of them appearing once. The germline V gene has CDR1 MNHEY and CDR2 SVGEGT. The CDR3 is 16 residues long. Between the trimmed V and J ends, which lost 0 bases and 0 bases, there was a span of 8 bases. A word on this clone: The antigen is not known.

The clonotype comes from an adult in good health. This sample comprised peripheral blood, obtained on day 0 of AZD1222 vaccination. The rearrangement uses TRBV6-2 or TRBV6-3 and TRBJ1-4, with TRBD1 as a possible D gene (6 bases). The CDR3 sequence: CASSYSDRSTNEKLFF. For the CDR3, the DNA is TGTGCCAGCAGTTACTCTGACAGGTCAACTAATGAAAAACTGTTTTTT.